The source of this TCR beta chain is a study of regulatory T cells in long-lasting Graves disease. This clonotype was detected only a few times. Its antigen is unidentified. Libraries of TCR beta came from iRepertoire HTBI primers plus Arm-PCR of CDR3 regions. Each CDR3 protein is one row after TCRdb ran MiXCR on the multiplex PCR reads. Found here are about 660,000 distinct CDR3 sequences, around 30% of them singletons; the top ten hold about 42%. Broader study findings: Newly diagnosed Graves' patients had higher TCR diversity than persistent ones. Not thyroid tissue but only peripheral blood was studied. Persistent patients shared more public clonotypes (2,741) than newly diagnosed patients (around 1,000). Newly diagnosed disease favored TRBV20-1 and TRBJ2-1 over persistent disease.

V gave up 0 bases and J gave up 0 bases, with 6 bases separating them. The germline CDR1 and CDR2 sequences are SQVTM and ANQGSEA. This CDR3 comprises 15 residues. Time point of the sample: persistent/refractory GD, antithyroid drugs over 5 years with positive TRAb. The TCR library used RNA extracted from PBMCs. The chain joins TRBV29-1 to TRBJ2-6; D unclear. The sample consisted of peripheral blood mononuclear cells (PBMCs), taken when the disease was refractory, from a patient treated with antithyroid drugs. This clonotype was sampled from a female donor with Graves disease. The CDR3 bases are TGCAGCGTTGAAGATTTCAGCTCTGGGGCCAACGTCCTGACTTTC. Protein sequence: CSVEDFSSGANVLTF.